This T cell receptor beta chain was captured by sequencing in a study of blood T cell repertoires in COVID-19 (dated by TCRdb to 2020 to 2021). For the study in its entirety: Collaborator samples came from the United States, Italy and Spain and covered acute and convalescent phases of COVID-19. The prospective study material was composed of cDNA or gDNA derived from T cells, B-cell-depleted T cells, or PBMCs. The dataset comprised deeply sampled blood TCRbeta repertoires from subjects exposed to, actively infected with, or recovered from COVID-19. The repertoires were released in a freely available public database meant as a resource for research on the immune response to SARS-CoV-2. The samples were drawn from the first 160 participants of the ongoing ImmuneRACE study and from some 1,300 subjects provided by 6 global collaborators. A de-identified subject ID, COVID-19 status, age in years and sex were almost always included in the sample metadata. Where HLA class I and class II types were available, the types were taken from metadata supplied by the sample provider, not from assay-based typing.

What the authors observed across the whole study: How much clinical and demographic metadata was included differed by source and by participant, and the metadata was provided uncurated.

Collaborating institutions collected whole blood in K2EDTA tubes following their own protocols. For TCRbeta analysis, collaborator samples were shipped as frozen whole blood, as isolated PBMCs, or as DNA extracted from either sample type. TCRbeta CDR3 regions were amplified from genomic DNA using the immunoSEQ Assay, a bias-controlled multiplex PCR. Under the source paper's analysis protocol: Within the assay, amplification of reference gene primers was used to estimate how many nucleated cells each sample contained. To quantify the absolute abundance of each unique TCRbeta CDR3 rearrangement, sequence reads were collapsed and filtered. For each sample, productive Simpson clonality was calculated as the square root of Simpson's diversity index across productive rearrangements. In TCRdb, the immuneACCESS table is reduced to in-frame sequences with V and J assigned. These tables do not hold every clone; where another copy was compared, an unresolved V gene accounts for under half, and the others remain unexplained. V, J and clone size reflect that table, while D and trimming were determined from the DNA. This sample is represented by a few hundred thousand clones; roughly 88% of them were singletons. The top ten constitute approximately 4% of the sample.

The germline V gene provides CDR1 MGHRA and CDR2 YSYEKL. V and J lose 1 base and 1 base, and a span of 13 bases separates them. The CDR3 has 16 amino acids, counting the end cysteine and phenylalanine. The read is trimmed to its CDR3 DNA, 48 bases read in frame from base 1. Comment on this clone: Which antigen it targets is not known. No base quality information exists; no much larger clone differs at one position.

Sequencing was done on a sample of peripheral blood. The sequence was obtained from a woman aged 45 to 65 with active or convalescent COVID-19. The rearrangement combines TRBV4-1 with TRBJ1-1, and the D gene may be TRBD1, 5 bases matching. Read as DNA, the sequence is TGCGCCAGCAGCCAAGTCGGGACTCCACAGAACACTGAAGCTTTCTTT. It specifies CASSQVGTPQNTEAFF.